The 29 T cell receptor beta chains below were found in one sample sequenced in a study of radiotherapy plus CTLA-4 blockade in lung cancer. The repertoire was sequenced with immunoSEQ multiplex PCR; TCRdb's copy has only in-frame clones and lacks some. Of tens of thousands of clones listed, 60% to 80% are singletons. The sequencing here drew on peripheral blood, taken from a patient treated with radiotherapy plus ipilimumab. These receptors all come from a human donor with non-small cell lung cancer whose response to radiotherapy plus ipilimumab could not be evaluated. Some clones in this sample may be carry-over from other donors' samples.

The J gene is TRBJ1-6, the V gene TRBV2, with 9 bases that match TRBD1. The CDR3 sequence is 13 residues long. Germline V CDR1 and CDR2: SNHLY, FYNNEI. V dropped 9 bases and J dropped 9; count of bases not matched to a gene: 6. In DNA, the CDR3 is TGTGCCAGGTCGGGGACAGGGAGTTCACCCCTCCACTTT. Translated, it gives CARSGTGSSPLHF.

The genes are TRBV19 and TRBJ2-7, with 8 bases matching TRBD1. The V and J ends lost 9 bases and 3 bases, in that order; junction bases with no gene match: 13. Germline V gene sequence: CDR1 LNHDA, CDR2 SQIVND (reference sequence). This CDR3 is built from 15 residues. Here the CDR3 reads CARQRLGTGNYEQYF. The CDR3 coding sequence is TGTGCCAGGCAACGCCTCGGGACAGGAAACTACGAGCAGTACTTC.

The chain is built from TRBV5-6 and TRBJ2-3, with 8 bases fitting TRBD1. This CDR3 region has 17 residues. J was trimmed by 2 bases and V by 2 bases; bases with no gene match: 10. Germline V gene sequence: CDR1 SGHDT, CDR2 YYEEEE. CDR3 sequence: CASSFGQGAISTDTQYF. DNA for the CDR3: TGTGCCAGCAGCTTCGGGCAGGGGGCTATTTCCACAGATACGCAGTATTTT. The whole variable domain, filled in from reference TRBV5-6 and TRBJ2-3, reads DAGVTQSPTHLIKTRGQQVTLRCSPKSGHDTVSWYQQALGQGPQFIFQYYEEEERQRGNFPDRFSGHQFPNYSSELNVNALLLGDSALYLCASSFGQGAISTDTQYFGPGTRLTVL.

The rearrangement uses TRBV5-1 and TRBJ1-2; D possibly corresponds to TRBD1 (6 bases). The V and J ends lost 4 bases and 4 bases respectively, with 11 bases between them. The germline V gene encodes CDR1 SGHRS and CDR2 YFSETQ. CDR3 length: 13 amino acids. CDR3 protein: CASSIPGVYGYTF. The DNA of the CDR3 is TGCGCCAGCAGCATTCCAGGGGTCTATGGCTACACCTTC.

The J gene is TRBJ2-5, the V gene TRBV10-3; 10 nucleotides agree with TRBD2. The CDR3 runs 18 residues. With V trimmed by 3 bases and J by 3 bases, 13 bases remained unmatched. Looked up from germline, CDR1 is ENHRY and CDR2 is SYGVKD. CDR3 residues: CAISDSRKSGGGEETQYF. The CDR3 DNA is TGTGCCATCAGTGATTCGAGAAAAAGCGGGGGGGGCGAAGAGACCCAGTACTTC.

This clone was picked up a small number of times. The gene calls are TRBV10-3 and TRBJ1-1; 9 bases match TRBD1. In germline, CDR1 is ENHRY, CDR2 SYGVKD. CDR3 length: 16 residues. V was pared by 6 bases and J by 1 base, with 9 bases of the junction left unmatched. The CDR3 sequence: CAISPGTGRGNTEAFF. The CDR3 DNA is TGTGCCATCAGCCCCGGGACAGGGAGAGGGAACACTGAAGCTTTCTTT.

The genes are TRBV6-5 and TRBJ1-5, with D perhaps TRBD1 (6 bases). The ends were cut back, 8 bases at V and 1 base at J, with 15 bases in the middle. The CDR3 sequence is 15 residues long. Germline CDR1 is MNHEY and CDR2 is SVGAGI. The chain's CDR3 is CASRRTVYSNQPQHF. The CDR3 DNA follows: TGTGCCAGCCGAAGGACAGTATACAGCAATCAGCCCCAGCATTTT.

The V gene is TRBV5-6, the J gene TRBJ1-2, with 8 bases lining up with TRBD1. The CDR3 extends over 14 amino acids. CDR1 and CDR2 from the germline V gene are SGHDT and YYEEEE. Trimming at V came to 5 bases and at J to 2 bases, leaving 5 bases not matched to a gene. CDR3 bases: TGTGCCAGCAGTTTAGGACAGGGAAACTATGGCTACACCTTC. This codes for CASSLGQGNYGYTF.

The CDR3 nucleotides read TGTGCCAGCATGGGAGGTCCATCCTACAATGAGCAGTTCTTC. This sequence encodes CASMGGPSYNEQFF. The genes are TRBV5-8 and TRBJ2-1, with D maybe TRBD2 (6 bases). Germline-derived CDR1 and CDR2 are SGHTS and YDEGEE. CDR3 length equals 14 residues. Trimming took 6 bases from V and 1 from J, leaving 11 bases between them.

This clone was observed a single time. This chain joins TRBV5-1 and TRBJ1-1; possible D gene TRBD1, 6 bases. V was cut by 3 bases and J by 1 base, with 10 bases left in between. There are 14 residues in the CDR3. Germline CDR1 and CDR2: SGHRS and YFSETQ. The CDR3 sequence is CASSSQGSNTEAFF. Written as DNA, the CDR3 is TGCGCCAGCAGCTCGCAGGGGTCGAACACTGAAGCTTTCTTT.

This clone was detected only a few times. The rearrangement joins TRBV6-6 to TRBJ1-5; perhaps TRBD1 as D (6 bases). Germline V gene lookup returns CDR1 MNHNY and CDR2 SVGAGI (reference sequence). V lost 5 bases and J lost 2, with 10 bases in between. The CDR3 totals 14 residues. The CDR3 reads CASSPGDGNQPQHF. CDR3 nucleotide sequence: TGTGCCAGCAGTCCAGGGGACGGCAATCAGCCCCAGCATTTT.

V and J are TRBV19 and TRBJ1-1, with D tentatively TRBD1 (6 bases). Germline V gene data show CDR1 as LNHDA and CDR2 as SQIVND (reference sequence). Trimming took off 2 bases at V and 10 bases at J, with 23 bases between the two ends. The CDR3 is 16 amino acids. CDR3 loop: CASSIFTGPLHTGAFF. The CDR3 DNA is TGTGCCAGTAGTATATTCACAGGGCCCCTTCATACCGGAGCTTTCTTT.

The CDR3 loop is CATSRRTGPRDGYTF. The CDR3 region has the DNA TGTGCCACCAGCAGGCGGACAGGGCCACGGGATGGCTACACCTTC. The V call is TRBV15, the J call TRBJ1-2; 8 positions agree with TRBD1. V lost 3 bases to trimming and J lost 6 bases; unmatched junction nucleotides: 9. Per germline, CDR1 LNHNV and CDR2 YYDKDF (reference sequence). The CDR3 length is 15 residues.

This clone was picked up a small number of times. V and J are TRBV27 and TRBJ2-1; possibly TRBD1 for D (6 bases). The CDR3 covers 15 residues. Per germline, CDR1 MNHEY and CDR2 SMNVEV (reference sequence). Between the trimmed V and J ends, which lost 6 bases and 9 bases, there was a span of 21 bases. This CDR3 reads CASSPLTETGCEQFF. The CDR3 nucleotides are TGTGCCAGCAGCCCACTTACCGAAACAGGGTGTGAGCAGTTCTTC.

For this clone: Mismatch with germline at one junction end may stem from a read error. The chain carries TRBV7-3 and TRBJ2-7; tentatively, D is TRBD2 (5 bases). The CDR3 consists of 14 residues. CDR1 and CDR2 (germline): SGHTA, FQGTGA. The CDR3 coding sequence is TGTGCCAGCAGCTCCGATCGCGGGTCCTCCGAGCAGTACTTC. This sequence encodes CASSSDRGSSEQYF.

This clone was seen repeatedly, ten times or more. The rearrangement joins TRBV10-3 to TRBJ2-2, with TRBD1 as a possible D gene (7 bases). Germline CDR1 and CDR2: ENHRY and SYGVKD. This CDR3 spans 12 amino acids. V lost 8 bases, J lost 7 bases, and 11 bases lay in between. CDR3 amino acids: CAIQQGGGELFF. The CDR3 region has the DNA TGTGCCATCCAGCAGGGGGGCGGGGAGCTGTTTTTT.

The chain has TRBV7-2 and TRBJ1-5; D is perhaps TRBD1 (5 bases). Per germline, CDR1 SGHTA and CDR2 FQGNSA. CDR3 length equals 14 residues. The V end was cut by 3 bases, the J end by 16 bases, with 22 bases between. CDR3 residues: CASSFSGLPGDIHF. The CDR3 region has the DNA TGTGCCAGCAGCTTTTCGGGGCTGCCGGGGGATATTCATTTT.

Notes on this clone: The sample contains more than one DNA sequence encoding this CDR3. CDR3 loop: CASSLGQGATDTQYF. The CDR3 DNA is TGCGCCAGCAGCTTGGGACAGGGGGCCACAGATACGCAGTATTTT. The chain employs TRBV5-1 and TRBJ2-3, with TRBD1 identical over 10 bases. The germline gives CDR1 SGHRS, CDR2 YFSETQ. V was pared by 0 bases and J by 2 bases, with 0 bases of the junction left unmatched. The CDR3 spans 15 residues.

The chain combines TRBV7-2 with TRBJ1-2, with 7 bases lining up with TRBD1. CDR1 is SGHTA and CDR2 is FQGNSA in the germline V gene. Losses at the gene ends were 2 bases for V and 4 bases for J; bases not matched to a gene: 7. This CDR3 is built from 15 residues. CDR3 protein: CASSLQGGDAYGYTF. CDR3 coding DNA: TGTGCCAGCAGCTTACAAGGGGGCGACGCCTATGGCTACACCTTC.

This rearrangement joins TRBV6-1 to TRBJ1-3; TRBD1 matches 7 bases. Germline V CDR1 and CDR2: MNHNS, SASEGT. The CDR3 is made up of 17 amino acids. The V segment lost 3 bases and the J segment 2 bases; nucleotides outside the gene matches: 10. DNA for the CDR3: TGTGCCAGCAGTGAGGCCCTGACAGGGCTGGCTGGAAACACCATATATTTT. It translates to CASSEALTGLAGNTIYF.

V and J are TRBV4-1 and TRBJ2-5; D is uncertain. V was pared by 4 bases and J by 3 bases, with 3 bases between. The length of the CDR3 is 11 residues. The V gene's germline CDR1 is MGHRA and CDR2 YSYEKL. For the CDR3, the DNA is TGCGCCAGCAGCCGAGAAGAGACCCAGTACTTC. This codes for CASSREETQYF.

The rearrangement uses TRBV5-1 and TRBJ2-5; 8 bases map to TRBD2. This CDR3 region has 14 residues. Unmatched junction bases numbered 3, after V lost 1 base and J lost 4 bases. Germline V gene lookup returns CDR1 SGHRS and CDR2 YFSETQ. CDR3 sequence (DNA): TGCGCCAGCAGCTTGTCGGGAGGGCGAGAGACCCAGTACTTC. This gives the protein CASSLSGGRETQYF.

The gene calls are TRBV10-3 and TRBJ2-6, with D maybe TRBD1 (5 bases). The CDR3 length is 16 residues. CDR1 is ENHRY, CDR2 SYGVKD, per germline. With 3 bases removed from V and 0 bases from J, the gap between germline ends came to 9 bases. CDR3 coding DNA: TGTGCCATCAGTGAAGGGGCCCACTCTGGGGCCAACGTCCTGACTTTC. Amino acids: CAISEGAHSGANVLTF.

The CDR3 protein is CASSLYGAAKEQYF. The CDR3 DNA is TGCGCCAGCAGCTTGTATGGGGCAGCTAAAGAGCAGTACTTC. The chain carries TRBV5-1 and TRBJ2-5; D might be TRBD1 (5 bases). The germline V and J ends were trimmed by 1 base and 11 bases, with 18 bases remaining between them. Germline V CDR1 and CDR2: SGHRS, YFSETQ. CDR3 length: 14 residues.

This chain uses TRBV19 with TRBJ1-2; TRBD1 matches at 7 bases. V lost 6 bases and J lost 4; bases outside the gene matches: 5. Germline loops: CDR1 LNHDA, CDR2 SQIVND (reference sequence). The CDR3 is made up of 13 amino acids. The CDR3 DNA reads as TGTGCCAGTAGCAAGGACAGGTCCTATGGCTACACCTTC. This encodes CASSKDRSYGYTF.

The gene calls are TRBV19 and TRBJ1-2; D gene uncertain. The CDR3 spans 18 residues. Germline CDR1 and CDR2: LNHDA and SQIVND (reference sequence). V was cut by 2 bases and J by 4 bases, with 23 bases left in between. CDR3 coding DNA: TGTGCCAGTAGTATACTTAAGGGCTCTCGGGATTGGCCCTATGGCTACACCTTC. This sequence encodes CASSILKGSRDWPYGYTF.

The V call is TRBV7-3, the J call TRBJ2-4; 7 bases are a match to TRBD2. CDR1 and CDR2 from the germline V gene are SGHTA and FQGTGA. J was trimmed by 9 bases and V by 9 bases; bases with no gene match: 26. The CDR3 extends over 18 amino acids. In DNA, the CDR3 is TGTGCCAGGAGAAGGGGACCGGTTTCGGGGGGTGGGAACCGCATTCAGTACTTC. This sequence encodes CARRRGPVSGGGNRIQYF.

The V call is TRBV5-1, the J call TRBJ1-3; D is perhaps TRBD1 (6 bases). This CDR3 region has 16 residues. V lost 0 bases and J 3 bases, leaving 13 bases between the germline ends. The germline CDR1 and CDR2 sequences are SGHRS and YFSETQ. CDR3 loop: CASSLDPGQSGNTIYF. Here the CDR3 DNA reads TGCGCCAGCAGCTTGGATCCAGGACAGAGTGGAAACACCATATATTTT.

This clone was recorded once. This rearrangement joins TRBV7-2 to TRBJ2-3; D is unclear. The ends were cut back, 5 bases at V and 2 bases at J, with 11 bases in the middle. Per germline, CDR1 SGHTA and CDR2 FQGNSA. The CDR3 consists of 14 residues. The chain's CDR3 is CASSHGFYTDTQYF. The CDR3 nucleotides read TGTGCCAGCAGCCATGGCTTTTACACAGATACGCAGTATTTT.